The text below deals with one T cell receptor (beta chain). Its antigen remains unknown. The data derive from a study of cytomegalovirus exposure and HLA in healthy donors. General study points: Among donors in an Asian-associated ancestry cluster, a later analysis reportedly found fewer N-insertions than the roughly 650-donor mean. A missense variant in DCLRE1C was later tied to TCR beta V- and J-gene trimming. In terms of immune exposure information, only CMV serostatus was available.

Primers included in the PCR were 60 Vbeta and 13 Jbeta primers. Per the original data handling: Counted up in a later analysis, unique TCR beta chains came to some 72 million, with some 9.9 million shared. Sequencing was performed with immunoSEQ multiplex PCR; in TCRdb, only in-frame clones are kept and a portion is missing. V, J and clone size derive from that table, while D and trimming were established from the DNA sequence. The table for this sample gives tens of thousands of clones. V dropped 4 bases and J dropped 0 bases, with 7 bases sitting between them. CDR1 SNHLY and CDR2 FYNNEI come from the germline V gene. The CDR3 covers 14 residues.

The specimen sequenced was PBMCs. The sequence came from a man younger than 40 in good health and CMV-seronegative. V gene TRBV2 combines with J gene TRBJ1-3; D is undetermined. CDR3 residues: CASSGAASGNTIYF. The CDR3, as DNA: TGTGCCAGCAGTGGGGCCGCCTCTGGAAACACCATATATTTT. Filled out from reference TRBV2 and TRBJ1-3, the complete variable domain reads EPEVTQTPSHQVTQMGQEVILRCVPISNHLYFYWYRQILGQKVEFLVSFYNNEISEKSEIFDDQFSVERPDGSNFTLKIRSTKLEDSAMYFCASSGAASGNTIYFGEGSWLTVV.